The 14 T cell receptor beta chains below all came from one sample that was sequenced in a study of T cell responses to AZD1222 COVID-19 vaccine (dated by TCRdb to about 2021). Library preparation was by the immunoSEQ multiplex PCR assay. TCRdb stores this immuneACCESS table with in-frame sequences only. Part of the clones is absent; in the studies checked, under half of the shortfall reflects unresolved V genes, and no reason is known for the rest. The sample has about 99,000 clones on record, roughly nine tenths of them singletons. The ten largest clones add up to around 8.6% of the sample. According to the study, the label for this sample's time point signals: about 28 days (+/-7) after the second vaccine dose. Sequencing was performed on peripheral blood, taken 28 days after the second AZD1222 dose. These receptor sequences come from an adult who received the AZD1222 COVID-19 vaccine.

The V and J genes are TRBV11-2 and TRBJ1-1, with D uncertain. The V end lost 5 bases, the J end lost 1 base, and 8 bases lay between the germline ends. Germline CDR1 is SGHAT and CDR2 is FQNNGV. The CDR3 runs to 13 residues. The CDR3 protein is CASSLGGNTEAFF. The CDR3 DNA sequence: TGTGCCAGCAGCCTCGGTGGGAACACTGAAGCTTTCTTT.

CDR3 coding DNA: TGTGCCAGCAGCGCCAGGGTGGTTGGGGACAATGAGCAGTTCTTC. It yields the protein CASSARVVGDNEQFF. The V and J genes are TRBV9 and TRBJ2-1; maybe TRBD1 (5 bases). CDR3 size: 15 residues. Germline V gene lookup returns CDR1 SGDLS and CDR2 YYNGEE. V lost 3 bases, J lost 5 bases, and 15 bases lay in between.

The chain has TRBV27 and TRBJ2-3; unclear D gene. V lost 0 bases, J lost 2 bases, and 6 bases lay in between. Per the germline V gene, CDR1 is MNHEY and CDR2 is SMNVEV (reference sequence). This CDR3 spans 14 amino acids. CDR3 sequence: CASSLSLITDTQYF. The DNA of the CDR3 is TGTGCCAGCAGTTTATCACTTATCACAGATACGCAGTATTTT.

The V and J genes are TRBV27 and TRBJ1-5, with D uncertain. Per the germline V gene, CDR1 is MNHEY and CDR2 is SMNVEV (reference sequence). V gave up 0 bases and J gave up 1 base, with 7 bases separating them. The CDR3 is 15 residues long. This CDR3 is CASSLSGSSNQPQHF. DNA of the CDR3: TGTGCCAGCAGTTTATCAGGTTCAAGCAATCAGCCCCAGCATTTT.

The V and J genes are TRBV10-2 and TRBJ2-3; 12 nucleotides agree with TRBD2. Germline loops: CDR1 WSHSY, CDR2 SAAADI. J was trimmed by 3 bases and V by 2 bases; bases with no gene match: 9. This CDR3 region has 18 residues. The DNA for the CDR3 is TGCGCCAGCAGTGAGCCCGGACTAGCGGGACAGGGGACAGATACGCAGTATTTT. This sequence encodes CASSEPGLAGQGTDTQYF.

The chain couples TRBV7-2 to TRBJ2-7, with TRBD1 matching 9 bases. The CDR3 extends over 15 amino acids. CDR1 and CDR2 (germline): SGHTA, FQGNSA. The V gene end was trimmed by 3 bases and the J gene end by 0 bases; junction bases not matched to a gene: 3. The DNA of the CDR3 is TGTGCCAGCAGCTTTGCGACAGGGGGCTCCTACGAGCAGTACTTC. It yields the protein CASSFATGGSYEQYF.

This sequence joins TRBV27 and TRBJ2-2; D is unresolved. The length of the CDR3 is 15 residues. V was cut by 6 bases and J by 6 bases, with 17 bases left in between. Germline CDR1 is MNHEY and CDR2 is SMNVEV (reference sequence). This CDR3 reads CASSPFRAGAGELFF. The CDR3, as DNA: TGTGCCAGCAGCCCTTTTCGGGCTGGCGCCGGGGAGCTGTTTTTT.

V and J are TRBV18 and TRBJ2-7; TRBD2 matches 11 bases. Unmatched junction bases numbered 20, after V lost 4 bases and J lost 0 bases. CDR1 and CDR2 from the germline V gene are KGHSH and LQKENI. The CDR3 spans 21 residues. CDR3 sequence (DNA): TGTGCCAGCTCACTTCTCTCTTCCGGGACTAGCGGTCTCATTAGCTCCTACGAGCAGTACTTC. As protein: CASSLLSSGTSGLISSYEQYF.

The chain combines TRBV28 with TRBJ1-5; 10 bases agree with TRBD1. The CDR3 covers 18 residues. Losses at the gene ends were 2 bases for V and 4 bases for J; bases not matched to a gene: 11. Looked up from germline, CDR1 is MDHEN and CDR2 is SYDVKM. This chain's CDR3 is CASSLSGQGGMGNQPQHF. The CDR3 DNA reads as TGTGCCAGCAGTTTAAGTGGACAGGGGGGTATGGGGAATCAGCCCCAGCATTTT.

J is TRBJ2-5 and V is TRBV28; the match to TRBD1 covers 11 bases. V lost 4 bases, J lost 6 bases, and 7 bases stayed unmatched. Germline values: CDR1 MDHEN, CDR2 SYDVKM. The CDR3 contains 15 residues. CDR3 loop: CASSSPGQGGQTQYF. In DNA form, the CDR3 reads TGTGCCAGCAGTTCTCCGGGACAGGGGGGACAGACCCAGTACTTC.

The sample holds one count of this clone. This sequence joins TRBV28 and TRBJ2-1, with 8 bases that match TRBD1. Germline CDR1 MDHEN, CDR2 SYDVKM. The J segment lost 5 bases and the V segment lost 6 bases, leaving 12 bases of the junction unmatched. The CDR3 runs to 16 residues. The CDR3 sequence: CASSTLTGGGHNEQFF. CDR3 sequence (DNA): TGTGCCAGCAGCACCCTCACAGGGGGAGGACACAATGAGCAGTTCTTC.

The chain is built from TRBV19 and TRBJ2-7, with D hard to call. Germline assignment: CDR1 LNHDA and CDR2 SQIVND (reference sequence). This CDR3 contains 13 residues. Trimming cost V 4 bases and J 5 bases, with 12 bases left between them. The CDR3 DNA sequence: TGTGCCAGTAGTAGAGATCCCGGCCACGAGCAGTACTTC. Protein sequence: CASSRDPGHEQYF.

Only a few counts were recorded for this clone. J is TRBJ2-3 and V is TRBV2; TRBD2 might be the D (6 bases). Germline V lookup: CDR1 SNHLY, CDR2 FYNNEI. V lost 2 bases and J lost 1, with 13 bases in between. This CDR3 comprises 16 residues. CDR3 bases: TGTGCCAGCAGTGAACCTAGGGCTAGCGGCACAGATACGCAGTATTTT. Residues: CASSEPRASGTDTQYF.

The table lists this clone with a few counts. The V gene is TRBV28, the J gene TRBJ2-1; TRBD2 matches 7 bases. The CDR3 covers 17 residues. The J segment lost 4 bases and the V segment lost 1 base, leaving 10 bases of the junction unmatched. Germline V gene lookup returns CDR1 MDHEN and CDR2 SYDVKM. CDR3 protein: CASSLFSTSVDYNEQFF. CDR3 DNA sequence: TGTGCCAGCAGTTTATTTAGCACTAGCGTCGATTACAATGAGCAGTTCTTC.